These T cell receptor beta chains were read from a single sample in a study of cytomegalovirus exposure and HLA in healthy donors. The repertoire was sequenced with immunoSEQ multiplex PCR; TCRdb's copy has only in-frame clones and lacks some. Altogether some 65,000 clones are present, around 62% being singletons, with the ten largest covering about 3%. Sequencing was performed on PBMCs. The receptor set was obtained from a man aged 30 to 39 in good health and CMV-seronegative. CDR3s include the opening cysteine and the closing phenylalanine or tryptophan. Each record gives: CDR3 length, J gene, V gene, D gene, clone size, CDR3 protein, CDR3 DNA. The D gene is left open where the match is weak. Clone size is shown for a subset of rows, as once, few, many or a class of expanded clone.

length: 15; J: TRBJ2-7; V: TRBV6-5; D: -; size: -; CDR3: CASSFLGGHTYEQYF; DNA: TGTGCCAGCAGTTTCCTCGGGGGGCATACCTACGAGCAGTACTTC
length: 15; J: TRBJ2-7; V: TRBV5-4; D: TRBD1; size: -; CDR3: CASSSDRALSYEQYF; DNA: TGTGCCAGCAGCTCGGACAGGGCCCTCTCCTACGAGCAGTACTTC
length: 12; J: TRBJ2-1; V: TRBV9; D: TRBD2; size: -; CDR3: CASSPRGDEQFF; DNA: TGTGCCAGCAGCCCCCGGGGGGATGAGCAGTTCTTC
length: 16; J: TRBJ2-5; V: TRBV5-1; D: TRBD2; size: -; CDR3: CASSWNLAGAQETQYF; DNA: TGCGCCAGCAGCTGGAACCTAGCGGGAGCTCAAGAGACCCAGTACTTC
length: 15; J: TRBJ1-1; V: TRBV16; D: -; size: few; CDR3: CASSQSAEVDTEAFF; DNA: TGTGCCAGCAGCCAATCTGCAGAGGTGGACACTGAAGCTTTCTTT
length: 16; J: TRBJ1-2; V: TRBV18; D: TRBD1; size: -; CDR3: CASSPRSLDRSYGYTF; DNA: TGTGCCAGCTCACCACGGTCTTTGGACAGGTCCTATGGCTACACCTTC
length: 15; J: TRBJ2-7; V: TRBV6-1; D: -; size: few; CDR3: CASSDSWGPAYEQYF; DNA: TGTGCCAGCAGTGACTCGTGGGGGCCAGCCTACGAGCAGTACTTC
length: 14; J: TRBJ2-3; V: TRBV29-1; D: -; size: -; CDR3: CSVAQGTSTDTQYF; DNA: TGCAGCGTCGCGCAGGGCACTAGCACAGATACGCAGTATTTT
length: 18; J: TRBJ1-5; V: TRBV4-2; D: TRBD1; size: -; CDR3: CASSQESPGQGASQPQHF; DNA: TGTGCCAGCAGCCAAGAATCACCGGGACAGGGGGCTTCTCAGCCCCAGCATTTT
length: 11; J: TRBJ2-7; V: TRBV25-1; D: -; size: -; CDR3: CASSGTREQYF; DNA: TGTGCCAGCAGTGGGACACGCGAGCAGTACTTC
length: 14; J: TRBJ2-5; V: TRBV7-2; D: -; size: -; CDR3: CASSHGSLQETQYF; DNA: TGTGCCAGCAGCCACGGGAGCCTCCAAGAGACCCAGTACTTC
length: 13; J: TRBJ1-5; V: TRBV2; D: TRBD1; size: -; CDR3: CASTGQGGQPQHF; DNA: TGTGCCAGCACCGGACAGGGGGGTCAGCCCCAGCATTTT
length: 14; J: TRBJ2-5; V: TRBV5-1; D: TRBD1; size: -; CDR3: CASSRQGIEETQYF; DNA: TGCGCCAGCAGCCGACAGGGTATAGAAGAGACCCAGTACTTC
length: 18; J: TRBJ2-3; V: TRBV4-2; D: TRBD2; size: -; CDR3: CASSQDYSSGGTTDTQYF; DNA: TGTGCCAGCAGCCAAGATTATTCTAGCGGGGGGACCACAGATACGCAGTATTTT
length: 17; J: TRBJ1-2; V: TRBV4-1; D: -; size: -; CDR3: CASSQKGDTGTYYGYTF; DNA: TGCGCCAGCAGCCAAAAGGGGGACACCGGGACCTACTATGGCTACACCTTC
length: 15; J: TRBJ2-1; V: TRBV7-3; D: TRBD1; size: -; CDR3: CASSKGGTGAGEQFF; DNA: TGTGCCAGCAGCAAAGGAGGGACAGGGGCTGGTGAGCAGTTCTTC
length: 13; J: TRBJ2-3; V: TRBV30; D: TRBD1; size: -; CDR3: CAGRQGAGNTQYF; DNA: TGTGCCGGAAGACAGGGGGCTGGAAATACGCAGTATTTT
length: 11; J: TRBJ1-2; V: TRBV20-1; D: -; size: -; CDR3: CSATQGNGYTF; DNA: TGCAGTGCCACGCAGGGCAATGGCTACACCTTC
length: 13; J: TRBJ1-5; V: TRBV30; D: -; size: -; CDR3: CAWSVHSGEPQHF; DNA: TGTGCCTGGAGTGTACACTCGGGGGAGCCCCAGCATTTT
length: 15; J: TRBJ2-1; V: TRBV27; D: TRBD1; size: few; CDR3: CASSFSDRNHNEQFF; DNA: TGTGCCAGCAGTTTCTCGGACAGGAACCACAATGAGCAGTTCTTC
length: 11; J: TRBJ2-1; V: TRBV6-5; D: -; size: -; CDR3: CASTRDNEQFF; DNA: TGTGCCAGCACCCGGGACAATGAGCAGTTCTTC
length: 16; J: TRBJ2-5; V: TRBV6-5; D: TRBD1; size: few; CDR3: CASSYSLTGGMETQYF; DNA: TGTGCCAGCAGTTACTCGTTAACAGGGGGCATGGAGACCCAGTACTTC
length: 13; J: TRBJ2-7; V: TRBV4-2; D: -; size: -; CDR3: CASSQDSEWEQYF; DNA: TGTGCCAGCAGCCAAGATAGTGAGTGGGAGCAGTACTTC
length: 12; J: TRBJ2-2; V: TRBV5-1; D: -; size: -; CDR3: CASSTSTGELFF; DNA: TGCGCCAGCAGCACCAGCACCGGGGAGCTGTTTTTT
length: 13; J: TRBJ1-1; V: TRBV29-1; D: -; size: -; CDR3: CSVEDHSTTEAFF; DNA: TGCAGCGTTGAAGATCACAGTACCACTGAAGCTTTCTTT
length: 13; J: TRBJ2-3; V: TRBV5-1; D: -; size: -; CDR3: CASRTASTDTQYF; DNA: TGCGCCAGCCGGACAGCCAGCACAGATACGCAGTATTTT
length: 16; J: TRBJ1-6; V: TRBV30; D: TRBD1; size: -; CDR3: CAWSVGSTGGNSPLHF; DNA: TGTGCCTGGAGTGTAGGGTCGACAGGGGGTAATTCACCCCTCCACTTT
length: 14; J: TRBJ2-7; V: TRBV6-5; D: -; size: -; CDR3: CASSYPAENYEQYF; DNA: TGTGCCAGCAGTTACCCCGCGGAGAACTACGAGCAGTACTTC